The 14 T cell receptor beta chains listed next were all sequenced from one sample in a study of cytomegalovirus exposure and HLA in healthy donors. The PCR had 60 Vbeta and 13 Jbeta primers. Using immunoSEQ multiplex PCR, the repertoire was profiled, and TCRdb retains in-frame clones only, with some absent. The sample has tens of thousands of clones, roughly 70% seen once. The specimen sequenced was PBMCs. The receptors stem from a male donor in good health and CMV-seropositive.

V gene TRBV7-9 combines with J gene TRBJ1-1, with D possibly being TRBD1 (5 bases). V gave up 2 bases and J gave up 2 bases, with 12 bases separating them. The germline V gene encodes CDR1 SEHNR and CDR2 FQNEAQ (reference sequence). The CDR3 is 15 residues long. The CDR3 bases are TGTGCCAGCAGCTTAACCCAGGGAAGAAACACTGAAGCTTTCTTT. Amino acids: CASSLTQGRNTEAFF.

The rearrangement joins TRBV2 to TRBJ2-5; D gene ambiguous. The DNA end is more similar to TRBJ2-7, so the J call may be wrong. Germline assignment: CDR1 SNHLY and CDR2 FYNNEI. CDR3 length equals 11 residues. CDR3 bases: TGTGCCAGCAGTGAAATGGTCGAGCAGTACTTC. This codes for CASSEMVEQYF.

This clone showed up just a few times. This chain links TRBV28 with TRBJ1-2; D call uncertain. The CDR3 is 13 amino acids. The V end lost 6 bases, the J end lost 3 bases, and 11 bases lay between the germline ends. Germline V gives CDR1 MDHEN, CDR2 SYDVKM. The CDR3 bases are TGTGCCAGCAGACAAACAGAATACTATGGCTACACCTTC. Encoded protein: CASRQTEYYGYTF.

This clone qualifies as medium-sized. The chain combines TRBV4-1 with TRBJ1-2; 7 bases agree with TRBD1. V dropped 3 bases and J dropped 5; count of bases not matched to a gene: 6. The CDR3 length is 14 residues. Germline V CDR1 and CDR2: MGHRA, YSYEKL. The chain's CDR3 is CASSQEGAGYGYTF. The CDR3 DNA sequence: TGCGCCAGCAGCCAGGAGGGGGCGGGGTATGGCTACACCTTC.

V gene TRBV27 combines with J gene TRBJ1-3; TRBD1 might be the D (5 bases). Trimming stripped 4 bases from V and 4 bases from J, with 14 bases between. This CDR3 has 15 residues. Germline-derived CDR1 and CDR2 are MNHEY and SMNVEV (reference sequence). The CDR3, as DNA: TGTGCCAGCAGTTGGGACGCCCGGGGGGGAAACACCATATATTTT. It codes for CASSWDARGGNTIYF.

The V gene is TRBV15, the J gene TRBJ1-5; D is undetermined. The germline CDR1 and CDR2 sequences are LNHNV and YYDKDF (reference sequence). V gave up 3 bases and J gave up 4 bases, with 13 bases separating them. CDR3 length equals 15 residues. In DNA, the CDR3 is TGTGCCACCAGCAGCGACCTTAGAGGAAATCAGCCCCAGCATTTT. Translating it yields CATSSDLRGNQPQHF. Based on the CDR3 plus reference TRBV15 and TRBJ1-5, the full variable domain is DAMVIQNPRYQVTQFGKPVTLSCSQTLNHNVMYWYQQKSSQAPKLLFHYYDKDFNNEADTPDNFQSRRPNTSFCFLDIRSPGLGDTAMYLCATSSDLRGNQPQHFGDGTRLSIL.

The chain employs TRBV27 and TRBJ2-7; D possibly corresponds to TRBD1 (6 bases). Germline V gene data show CDR1 as MNHEY and CDR2 as SMNVEV (reference sequence). The length of the CDR3 is 13 residues. With 4 bases removed from V and 4 bases from J, the gap between germline ends came to 11 bases. CDR3 in DNA: TGTGCCAGCAGTTGGACAGTACAATACGAGCAGTACTTC. This sequence encodes CASSWTVQYEQYF.

The chain links TRBV2 to TRBJ2-7, with D tentatively TRBD2 (5 bases). There are 13 residues in the CDR3. V was trimmed by 8 bases and J by 0 bases, leaving 11 bases between them. Germline values: CDR1 SNHLY, CDR2 FYNNEI. CDR3 DNA: TGTGCCAGCTTAGGAGGAAGCTCCTACGAGCAGTACTTC. Translated, it gives CASLGGSSYEQYF.

The CDR3 sequence is CASSFRQGVRNTEAFF. CDR3 nucleotide sequence: TGTGCCAGCAGCTTTCGACAGGGGGTCAGGAACACTGAAGCTTTCTTT. The chain has TRBV7-2 and TRBJ1-1, with 9 nucleotides matching TRBD1. The CDR3 is 16 residues long. J lost 1 base, V lost 3 bases, and 6 bases had no gene match. Per the germline V gene, CDR1 is SGHTA and CDR2 is FQGNSA.

About this clone itself: One junction end does not reproduce the germline sequence, and a read error may be involved. This chain connects TRBV7-9 to TRBJ2-7; 10 nucleotides align to TRBD1. Germline CDR1 reads SEHNR; CDR2 reads FQNEAQ (reference sequence). CDR3 length: 16 residues. The CDR3: CSSSFPGQGTTYEQYF. In DNA, the CDR3 is TGTTCCAGCAGCTTTCCGGGACAGGGGACCACCTACGAGCAGTACTTC.

The chain couples TRBV19 to TRBJ1-3, with 7 bases matching TRBD1. Trimming removed 6 bases from V and 8 bases from J; junction bases left unmatched: 7. The germline gives CDR1 LNHDA, CDR2 SQIVND (reference sequence). The CDR3 is made up of 13 amino acids. The chain's CDR3 is CASRRQGLDTIYF. The DNA for the CDR3 is TGTGCCAGTAGAAGACAGGGTCTGGACACCATATATTTT.

The CDR3 reads CASSLPYPYEQYF. In nucleotides, the CDR3 is TGTGCCAGCAGCTTGCCCTACCCCTACGAGCAGTACTTC. This chain uses TRBV5-6 with TRBJ2-5; D unresolved. Near its end, the DNA agrees better with TRBJ2-7, so the J call may be wrong. The germline CDR1 and CDR2 sequences are SGHDT and YYEEEE. The length of the CDR3 is 13 residues.

This chain connects TRBV11-3 to TRBJ2-1; 7 bases agree with TRBD2. V trimming: 3 bases; J trimming: 7 bases; junction bases outside the gene matches: 3. In germline, CDR1 is SGHNT, CDR2 YENEEA. The length of the CDR3 is 13 residues. Here the CDR3 reads CASSFPGGNEQFF. DNA of the CDR3: TGTGCCAGCAGCTTTCCCGGGGGGAATGAGCAGTTCTTC.

The chain employs TRBV27 and TRBJ1-5; perhaps TRBD1 as D (6 bases). The CDR3 extends over 14 amino acids. Germline CDR1 and CDR2: MNHEY and SMNVEV (reference sequence). Trimming took 5 bases from V and 7 from J, leaving 15 bases between them. CDR3 amino acids: CASSPTGKGQPQHF. CDR3 nucleotide sequence: TGTGCCAGCAGTCCCACAGGGAAGGGCCAGCCCCAGCATTTT.